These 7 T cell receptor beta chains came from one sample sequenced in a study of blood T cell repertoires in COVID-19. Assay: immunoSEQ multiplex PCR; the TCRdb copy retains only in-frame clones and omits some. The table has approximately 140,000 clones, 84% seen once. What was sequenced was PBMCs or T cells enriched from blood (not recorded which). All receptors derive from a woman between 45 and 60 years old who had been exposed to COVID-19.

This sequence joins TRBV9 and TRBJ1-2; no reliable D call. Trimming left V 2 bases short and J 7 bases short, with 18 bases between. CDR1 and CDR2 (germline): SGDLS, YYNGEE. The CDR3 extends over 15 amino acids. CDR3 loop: CASSVGAGTALGYTF. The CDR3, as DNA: TGTGCCAGCAGCGTCGGCGCGGGAACGGCTCTTGGCTACACCTTC.

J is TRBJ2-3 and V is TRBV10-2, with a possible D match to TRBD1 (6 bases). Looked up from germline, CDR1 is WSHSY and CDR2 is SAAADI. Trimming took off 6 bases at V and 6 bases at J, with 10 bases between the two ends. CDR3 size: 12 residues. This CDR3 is CASRAGADTQYF. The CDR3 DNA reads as TGCGCCAGCAGGGCAGGGGCGGATACGCAGTATTTT.

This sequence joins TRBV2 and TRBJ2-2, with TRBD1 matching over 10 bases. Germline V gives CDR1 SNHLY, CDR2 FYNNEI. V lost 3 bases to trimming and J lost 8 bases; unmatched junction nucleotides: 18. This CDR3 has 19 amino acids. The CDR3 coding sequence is TGTGCCAGCAGTGAGCCCCGAACACAGACAGGGGGCGCGAGTGGGGAGCTGTTTTTT. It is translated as CASSEPRTQTGGASGELFF.

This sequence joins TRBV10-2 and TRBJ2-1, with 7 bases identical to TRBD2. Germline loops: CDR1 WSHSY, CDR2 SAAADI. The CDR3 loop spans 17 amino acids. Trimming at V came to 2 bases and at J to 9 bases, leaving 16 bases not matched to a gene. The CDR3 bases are TGCGCCAGCAGTGAGAGGGGAGGGGCGGGGCGATTCGGTGAGCAGTTCTTC. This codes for CASSERGGAGRFGEQFF.

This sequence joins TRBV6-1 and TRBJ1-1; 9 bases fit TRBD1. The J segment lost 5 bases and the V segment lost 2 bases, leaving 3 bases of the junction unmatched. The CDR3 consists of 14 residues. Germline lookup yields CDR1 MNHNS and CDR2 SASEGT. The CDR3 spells CASSEWTGVTEAFF. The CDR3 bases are TGTGCCAGCAGTGAATGGACAGGGGTGACTGAAGCTTTCTTT.

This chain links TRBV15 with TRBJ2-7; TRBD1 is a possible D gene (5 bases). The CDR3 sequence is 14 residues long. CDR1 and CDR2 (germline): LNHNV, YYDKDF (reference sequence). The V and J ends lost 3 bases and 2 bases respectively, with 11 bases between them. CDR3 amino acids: CATSRVGATYEQYF. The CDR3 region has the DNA TGTGCCACCAGCAGGGTTGGGGCAACCTACGAGCAGTACTTC.

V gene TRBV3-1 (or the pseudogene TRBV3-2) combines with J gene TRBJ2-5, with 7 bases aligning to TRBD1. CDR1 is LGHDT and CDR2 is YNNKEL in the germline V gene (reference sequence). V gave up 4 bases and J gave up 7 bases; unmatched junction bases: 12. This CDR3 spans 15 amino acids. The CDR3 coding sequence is TGTGCCAGCAGCCGTAGGGACAGCCTAGGGGCGACCCAGTACTTC. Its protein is CASSRRDSLGATQYF.